The 24 T cell receptor beta chains below were found in one sample sequenced in a study of human T cells and chemical hapten exposure. TCRdb recomputed calls from the RACE reads with MiXCR, one row per CDR3 protein. The sample lists about 85,000 distinct CDR3 sequences; roughly 8.5% were seen once. Time point given: pre-sensitization, week 0. Treatment denoted: therapeutic diphenylcyclopropenone sensitization with weekly scalp DPC. The input for sequencing was whole blood, taken in connection with sensitization to the hapten diphenylcyclopropenone (DPC). The receptors derive from a man aged 40-49 years with alopecia areata. Some clones in this sample may be carry-over from other donors' samples.

This clonotype was counted many times. The chain recombines TRBV11-1 with TRBJ1-1, with TRBD1 matching 8 bases. V dropped 4 bases and J dropped 0; count of bases not matched to a gene: 16. CDR1 and CDR2 (germline): SGHAT, FQDESV (reference sequence). This CDR3 is built from 19 residues. CDR3 region: CASSSGYRGVLEMNTEAFF. The CDR3 region has the DNA TGTGCCAGCAGCTCGGGATACAGGGGGGTCTTGGAGATGAACACTGAAGCTTTCTTT.

Worth noting for this clonotype: A single base separates this from a much larger clone, so it may be a read error. This chain joins TRBV7-3 and TRBJ1-1, with D uncertain. The CDR3 is made up of 13 amino acids. Looked up from germline, CDR1 is SGHTA and CDR2 is FQGTGA. As DNA, the CDR3 is TGTGCCAGCTCCCGCGACCGGCTGTCTGAATCTTTCTTT. Protein product: CASSRDRLSESFF.

This chain links TRBV14 with TRBJ2-3; TRBD1 is a possible D gene (5 bases). The CDR3 totals 15 residues. The V gene lost 9 bases and the J gene lost 2 bases, with 18 bases spanning the gap. Germline V lookup: CDR1 SGHDN, CDR2 FVKESK. DNA of the CDR3: TGTGCCAGTGCAGATAACAGGCGCCTCACAGATACGCAGTATTTT. Translation gives CASADNRRLTDTQYF. Variable domain in full (rest from reference TRBV14 and TRBJ2-3): EAGVTQFPSHSVIEKGQTVTLRCDPISGHDNLYWYRRVMGKEIKFLLHFVKESKQDESGMPNNRFLAERTGGTYSTLKVQPAELEDSGVYFCASADNRRLTDTQYFGPGTRLTVL.

There are many counts of this clonotype. The chain combines TRBV5-5 with TRBJ1-4, with D tentatively TRBD1 (6 bases). The ends were cut back, 5 bases at V and 6 bases at J, with 14 bases in the middle. The V gene's germline CDR1 is SGHKS and CDR2 YYEKEE (reference sequence). CDR3 size: 14 residues. The CDR3 here is CASSRTVKDEKLFF. CDR3 in DNA: TGTGCCAGCAGTAGGACAGTGAAGGATGAAAAACTGTTTTTT.

This clonotype was counted at least ten times. This chain uses TRBV5-1 with TRBJ2-3; D gene uncertain. The length of the CDR3 is 13 residues. The ends were cut back, 4 bases at V and 1 base at J, with 7 bases in the middle. The germline CDR1 and CDR2 sequences are SGHRS and YFSETQ. CDR3 loop: CASSIPGTDTQYF. In DNA form, the CDR3 reads TGCGCCAGCAGCATTCCGGGCACAGATACGCAGTATTTT.

This rearrangement joins TRBV7-3 to TRBJ1-4; D ambiguous. Trimming left V 1 base short and J 7 bases short, with 10 bases between. The germline gives CDR1 SGHTA, CDR2 FQGTGA. The CDR3 covers 14 residues. CDR3 protein: CASSLRGSVEKLFF. CDR3 nucleotides: TGTGCCAGCAGCTTAAGAGGGAGTGTTGAAAAACTGTTTTTT.

This clonotype was counted only a few times. CDR3 residues: CASSFPTGLAGVGDTQYF. The CDR3, as DNA: TGTGCCAGCAGTTTTCCCACTGGACTAGCGGGAGTGGGGGATACGCAGTATTTT. V is TRBV28 and J is TRBJ2-3, with TRBD2 matching over 13 bases. Germline V lookup: CDR1 MDHEN, CDR2 SYDVKM. The CDR3 totals 18 residues. The trim removed 3 bases at V and 6 bases at J, leaving 12 bases unmatched. Combining the CDR3 with reference TRBV28 and TRBJ2-3 gives the whole variable domain DVKVTQSSRYLVKRTGEKVFLECVQDMDHENMFWYRQDPGLGLRLIYFSYDVKMKEKGDIPEGYSVSREKKERFSLILESASTNQTSMYLCASSFPTGLAGVGDTQYFGPGTRLTVL.

A few counts support this clonotype. The rearrangement joins TRBV10-2 to TRBJ2-1; D possibly corresponds to TRBD1 (6 bases). Trimming removed 2 bases from V and 10 bases from J, with 9 bases in between. The CDR3 consists of 12 residues. In germline, CDR1 is WSHSY, CDR2 SAAADI. The CDR3 DNA reads as TGCGCCAGCAGTGAGCCCGGGACAGAGCAGTTCTTC. This gives the protein CASSEPGTEQFF.

This clonotype showed up many times. V and J are TRBV28 and TRBJ2-1, with 9 nucleotides matching TRBD2. The CDR3 is 18 residues long. The J segment lost 6 bases and the V segment lost 2 bases, leaving 14 bases of the junction unmatched. CDR1 is MDHEN, CDR2 SYDVKM, per germline. The CDR3 DNA reads as TGTGCCAGCAGTTTACGGGGGCTCGCGGGAGGGGTCTTCAATGAGCAGTTCTTC. This codes for CASSLRGLAGGVFNEQFF.

This clonotype has ten or more counts. The chain is built from TRBV7-2 and TRBJ2-7; no clear D gene. The germline CDR1 and CDR2 sequences are SGHTA and FQGNSA. The CDR3 contains 12 residues. V lost 3 bases, J lost 5 bases, and 8 bases lay in between. The chain's CDR3 is CASSFGLNEQYF. The CDR3, as DNA: TGTGCCAGCAGCTTTGGCCTTAACGAGCAGTACTTC.

This clonotype was found many times. V usage is TRBV6-2 or TRBV6-3 and J usage is TRBJ2-1; weak D call: TRBD1 (5 bases). Trimming stripped 11 bases from V and 10 bases from J, with 15 bases between. CDR1 is MNHEY and CDR2 is SVGEGT in the germline V gene. The CDR3 is 11 amino acids. This chain's CDR3 is CAVGGAGEQFF. The DNA for the CDR3 is TGTGCCGTTGGTGGGGCCGGGGAGCAGTTCTTC.

This clonotype occurred many times. The chain recombines TRBV9 with TRBJ1-6, with D possibly matching TRBD1 (5 bases). The CDR3 totals 13 residues. In germline, CDR1 is SGDLS, CDR2 YYNGEE. V was cut by 2 bases and J by 10 bases, with 10 bases left in between. The CDR3 DNA follows: TGTGCCAGCAGCGTCCCAGGGATCTCACCCCTCCACTTT. This translates into CASSVPGISPLHF.

This clonotype appeared many times. This chain connects TRBV6-5 to TRBJ2-1, with TRBD1 matching 7 bases. This CDR3 is 15 amino acids long. CDR1 is MNHEY, CDR2 SVGAGI, per germline. V was clipped by 6 bases and J by 3 bases; unmatched bases: 8. CDR3: CASSSGTAVYNEQFF. The CDR3 DNA reads TGTGCCAGCAGCTCCGGGACAGCAGTCTACAATGAGCAGTTCTTC.

The CDR3 bases are TGTGCCAGCAGCTGGACGCTCCAGAGTGAGCAGTTCTTC. It specifies CASSWTLQSEQFF. The chain carries TRBV9 and TRBJ2-1; unclear D gene. Trimming took off 4 bases at V and 9 bases at J, with 14 bases between the two ends. The CDR3 runs to 13 residues. Germline V gene data show CDR1 as SGDLS and CDR2 as YYNGEE.

The rearrangement links TRBV12-3 or TRBV12-4 to TRBJ2-1; TRBD1 agrees at 11 bases. V shed 3 bases and J 2 bases; nucleotides not matched to a gene: 18. This CDR3 comprises 21 residues. This chain's CDR3 is CASSLVLSGQGVNHPYNEQFF. The CDR3 DNA reads as TGTGCCAGCAGTTTGGTCCTTTCGGGACAGGGGGTTAACCACCCCTACAATGAGCAGTTCTTC.

V and J are TRBV20-1 and TRBJ1-1, with D maybe TRBD1 (5 bases). The CDR3 spans 15 residues. Germline CDR1 DFQATT, CDR2 SNEGSKA (reference sequence). The V and J ends lost 1 base and 1 base respectively, with 13 bases between them. CDR3 bases: TGCAGTGCTAGAGCCCCACCACAGGAGAACACTGAAGCTTTCTTT. Translating gives CSARAPPQENTEAFF.

The chain uses TRBV7-2 and TRBJ1-4; no clear D. Per the germline V gene, CDR1 is SGHTA and CDR2 is FQGNSA. V lost 5 bases to trimming and J lost 0 bases, with 10 bases between them. This CDR3 region has 15 residues. In DNA form, the CDR3 reads TGTGCCAGCAGCAAGATCACAGCAACTAATGAAAAACTGTTTTTT. It yields the protein CASSKITATNEKLFF.

This clonotype was counted many times. The J gene is TRBJ2-2, the V gene TRBV9, with 7 bases lining up with TRBD1. CDR1 and CDR2 from the germline V gene are SGDLS and YYNGEE. CDR3 length: 14 amino acids. The junction had 7 bases not matched to a gene; V was cut back by 6 bases and J by 5 bases. The CDR3 coding sequence is TGTGCCAGCACCCCGGGACAGCCAACCGGGGAGCTGTTTTTT. It is translated as CASTPGQPTGELFF. Full variable domain (outside the CDR3, taken from reference TRBV9 and TRBJ2-2): DSGVTQTPKHLITATGQRVTLRCSPRSGDLSVYWYQQSLDQGLQFLIQYYNGEERAKGNILERFSAQQFPDLHSELNLSSLELGDSALYFCASTPGQPTGELFFGEGSRLTVL.

This clonotype was recorded many times. This chain joins TRBV28 and TRBJ1-2; 9 bases are shared with TRBD1. The V segment lost 5 bases and the J segment 4 bases; nucleotides outside the gene matches: 8. This CDR3 has 15 amino acids. CDR1 is MDHEN and CDR2 is SYDVKM in the germline V gene. The CDR3 loop is CASSSGTGSPYGYTF. CDR3 DNA: TGTGCCAGCAGTAGCGGGACAGGGTCCCCCTATGGCTACACCTTC.

There are many counts of this clonotype. This rearrangement joins TRBV24-1 to TRBJ2-1; no clear D. The germline V gene has CDR1 KGHDR and CDR2 SFDVKD. The CDR3 has 15 amino acids. Trimming shortened V by 2 bases and J by 2 bases, and 9 bases separated the two germline ends. The CDR3 is CATSDSRAAYNEQFF. The CDR3 nucleotides read TGTGCCACCAGTGATTCCCGGGCAGCCTACAATGAGCAGTTCTTC.

This clonotype was seen repeatedly, ten times or more. The chain combines TRBV2 with TRBJ2-4; D uncertain. The CDR3 sequence is 14 residues long. Germline V gene data show CDR1 as SNHLY and CDR2 as FYNNEI. V shed 6 bases and J shed 6 bases, with 15 bases lying between them. For the CDR3, the DNA is TGTGCCAGCAGAAGTTCAGACTCCAGAAACATTCAGTACTTC. Protein sequence: CASRSSDSRNIQYF.

This clonotype has ten or more counts. The chain is built from TRBV10-3 and TRBJ2-3, with 11 bases matching TRBD2. Germline loops: CDR1 ENHRY, CDR2 SYGVKD. The CDR3 runs 15 residues. Trimming removed 3 bases from V and 7 bases from J; junction bases left unmatched: 6. The CDR3 reads CAISDSGRALYTQYF. DNA of the CDR3: TGTGCCATCAGTGATAGCGGGAGGGCCCTATATACGCAGTATTTT.

This clonotype has ten or more counts. The chain has TRBV3-1 and TRBJ1-3; 11 bases are a match to TRBD1. Trimming cost V 3 bases and J 4 bases; bases outside gene matches: 2. This CDR3 spans 15 amino acids. The germline V gene has CDR1 LGHDT and CDR2 YNNKEL (reference sequence). In DNA form, the CDR3 reads TGTGCCAGCAGCCAGAGGGACAGGGGGGGAAACACCATATATTTT. The encoded protein is CASSQRDRGGNTIYF. The full variable domain, completed using reference TRBV3-1 and TRBJ1-3, is DTAVSQTPKYLVTQMGNDKSIKCEQNLGHDTMYWYKQDSKKFLKIMFSYNNKELIINETVPNRFSPKSPDKAHLNLHINSLELGDSAVYFCASSQRDRGGNTIYFGEGSWLTVV.

V usage is TRBV6-1 and J usage is TRBJ1-1; 9 bases fit TRBD1. The V and J ends lost 2 bases and 11 bases, in that order; junction bases with no gene match: 9. There are 14 residues in the CDR3. The germline V gene encodes CDR1 MNHNS and CDR2 SASEGT. CDR3 nucleotide sequence: TGTGCCAGCAGTGAAATTAACAGGGGGCAATGGGCTTTCTTT. This encodes CASSEINRGQWAFF.